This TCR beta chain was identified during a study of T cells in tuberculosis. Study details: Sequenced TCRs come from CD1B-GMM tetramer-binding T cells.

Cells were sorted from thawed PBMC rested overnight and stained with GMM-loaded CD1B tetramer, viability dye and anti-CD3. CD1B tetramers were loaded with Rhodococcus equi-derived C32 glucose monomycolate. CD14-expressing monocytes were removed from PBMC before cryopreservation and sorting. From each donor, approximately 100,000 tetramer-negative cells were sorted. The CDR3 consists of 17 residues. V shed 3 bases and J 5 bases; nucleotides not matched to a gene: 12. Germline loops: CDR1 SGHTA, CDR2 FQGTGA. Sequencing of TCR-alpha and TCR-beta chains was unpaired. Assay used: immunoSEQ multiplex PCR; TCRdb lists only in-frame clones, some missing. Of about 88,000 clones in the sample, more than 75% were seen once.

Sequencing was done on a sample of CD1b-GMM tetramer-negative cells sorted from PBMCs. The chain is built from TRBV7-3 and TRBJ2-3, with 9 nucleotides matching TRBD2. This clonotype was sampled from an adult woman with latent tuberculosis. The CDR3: CASSLKSRAGGLDTQYF. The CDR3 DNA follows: TGTGCCAGCAGCTTGAAGTCAAGAGCGGGGGGCCTAGATACGCAGTATTTT. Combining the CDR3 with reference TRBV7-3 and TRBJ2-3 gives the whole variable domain GAGVSQTPSNKVTEKGKYVELRCDPISGHTALYWYRQSLGQGPEFLIYFQGTGAADDSGLPNDRFFAVRPEGSVSTLKIQRTERGDSAVYLCASSLKSRAGGLDTQYFGPGTRLTVL.